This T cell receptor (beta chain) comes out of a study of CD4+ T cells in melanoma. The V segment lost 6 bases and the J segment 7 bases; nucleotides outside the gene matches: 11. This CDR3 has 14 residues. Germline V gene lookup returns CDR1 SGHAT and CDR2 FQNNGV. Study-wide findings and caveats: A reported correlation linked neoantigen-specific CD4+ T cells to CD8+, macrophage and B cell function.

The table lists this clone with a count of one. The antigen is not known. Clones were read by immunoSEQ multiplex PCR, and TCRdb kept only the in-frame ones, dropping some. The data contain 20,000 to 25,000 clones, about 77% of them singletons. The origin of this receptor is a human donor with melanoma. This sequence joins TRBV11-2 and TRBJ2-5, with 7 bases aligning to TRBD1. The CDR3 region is CASSLPGQSTTQYF. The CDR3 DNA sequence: TGTGCCAGCAGTTTACCGGGACAGTCCACGACCCAGTACTTC.